This T cell receptor beta chain appears in the sequencing data of a study of regulatory T cells in long-lasting Graves disease. Study outcomes and limitations: Only peripheral blood was studied, not thyroid tissue.

In building TCR beta libraries, iRepertoire HTBI primers were used together with Arm-PCR of CDR3 regions. One entry per CDR3 protein results from TCRdb running MiXCR on the multiplex PCR reads. The data contain 300,000 to 400,000 distinct CDR3 sequences, approximately 20% of them singletons. This clonotype has at least ten counts. Its target is unknown. Time point here: newly diagnosed GD, antithyroid drugs for less than 3 months. PBMCs were the source of the RNA used for TCR sequencing. This clonotype was sampled from a female donor with Graves disease. The source material was peripheral blood mononuclear cells (PBMCs), sampled at new diagnosis, from a patient treated with antithyroid drugs.

The CDR3: CASSMTGDSNQPQHF. The CDR3 nucleotides read TGTGCCAGCAGCATGACTGGTGATAGCAATCAGCCCCAGCATTTT. This sequence joins TRBV6-1 and TRBJ1-5; D ambiguous. Germline V gene data show CDR1 as MNHNS and CDR2 as SASEGT. The CDR3 consists of 15 residues. Trimming shortened V by 6 bases and J by 0 bases, and 12 bases separated the two germline ends.